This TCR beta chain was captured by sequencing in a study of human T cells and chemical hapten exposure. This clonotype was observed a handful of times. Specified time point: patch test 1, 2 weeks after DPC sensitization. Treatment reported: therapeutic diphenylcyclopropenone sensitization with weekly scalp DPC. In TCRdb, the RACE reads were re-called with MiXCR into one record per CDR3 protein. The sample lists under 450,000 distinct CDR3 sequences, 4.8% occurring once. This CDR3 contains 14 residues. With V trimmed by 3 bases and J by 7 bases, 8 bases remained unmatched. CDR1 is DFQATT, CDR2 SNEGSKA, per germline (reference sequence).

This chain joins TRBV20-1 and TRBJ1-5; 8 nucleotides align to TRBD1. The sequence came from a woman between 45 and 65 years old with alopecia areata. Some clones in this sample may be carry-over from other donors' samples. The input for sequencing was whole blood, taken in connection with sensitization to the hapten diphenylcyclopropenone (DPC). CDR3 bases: TGCAGTGCTAGGGAGGACAGGGCAAACCAGCCCCAGCATTTT. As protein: CSAREDRANQPQHF.